The T cell receptor beta chain under discussion was sequenced for a study of blood T cell repertoires in COVID-19. Study details: The United States, Italy and Spain supplied acute and convalescent COVID-19 samples. Sources were T cells, B-cell-depleted T cells, or PBMCs; the material itself was cDNA or gDNA.

Deletions cut 3 bases from V and 0 bases from J, with 12 bases between. Germline V lookup: CDR1 MDHEN, CDR2 SYDVKM. This CDR3 region has 17 residues. Original methodology: Estimated nucleated cell counts came from reference gene primer amplification. The table came from immunoSEQ multiplex PCR; TCRdb's copy has only in-frame clones and leaves some out. The V and J calls and clone size come from that table; D and trimming were worked out from the DNA. The sample includes a few hundred thousand clones, about four fifths of them seen just once. The origin of this receptor is a woman younger than 30 with acute or convalescent COVID-19. The V call is TRBV28, the J call TRBJ2-6; no definite D call. The sample consisted of peripheral blood. In DNA form, the CDR3 reads TGTGCCAGCAGTTTCCAAAGACAAAGCTCTGGGGCCAACGTCCTGACTTTC. It encodes CASSFQRQSSGANVLTF. Drawing the rest from reference TRBV28 and TRBJ2-6, the complete variable domain is DVKVTQSSRYLVKRTGEKVFLECVQDMDHENMFWYRQDPGLGLRLIYFSYDVKMKEKGDIPEGYSVSREKKERFSLILESASTNQTSMYLCASSFQRQSSGANVLTFGAGSRLTVL.